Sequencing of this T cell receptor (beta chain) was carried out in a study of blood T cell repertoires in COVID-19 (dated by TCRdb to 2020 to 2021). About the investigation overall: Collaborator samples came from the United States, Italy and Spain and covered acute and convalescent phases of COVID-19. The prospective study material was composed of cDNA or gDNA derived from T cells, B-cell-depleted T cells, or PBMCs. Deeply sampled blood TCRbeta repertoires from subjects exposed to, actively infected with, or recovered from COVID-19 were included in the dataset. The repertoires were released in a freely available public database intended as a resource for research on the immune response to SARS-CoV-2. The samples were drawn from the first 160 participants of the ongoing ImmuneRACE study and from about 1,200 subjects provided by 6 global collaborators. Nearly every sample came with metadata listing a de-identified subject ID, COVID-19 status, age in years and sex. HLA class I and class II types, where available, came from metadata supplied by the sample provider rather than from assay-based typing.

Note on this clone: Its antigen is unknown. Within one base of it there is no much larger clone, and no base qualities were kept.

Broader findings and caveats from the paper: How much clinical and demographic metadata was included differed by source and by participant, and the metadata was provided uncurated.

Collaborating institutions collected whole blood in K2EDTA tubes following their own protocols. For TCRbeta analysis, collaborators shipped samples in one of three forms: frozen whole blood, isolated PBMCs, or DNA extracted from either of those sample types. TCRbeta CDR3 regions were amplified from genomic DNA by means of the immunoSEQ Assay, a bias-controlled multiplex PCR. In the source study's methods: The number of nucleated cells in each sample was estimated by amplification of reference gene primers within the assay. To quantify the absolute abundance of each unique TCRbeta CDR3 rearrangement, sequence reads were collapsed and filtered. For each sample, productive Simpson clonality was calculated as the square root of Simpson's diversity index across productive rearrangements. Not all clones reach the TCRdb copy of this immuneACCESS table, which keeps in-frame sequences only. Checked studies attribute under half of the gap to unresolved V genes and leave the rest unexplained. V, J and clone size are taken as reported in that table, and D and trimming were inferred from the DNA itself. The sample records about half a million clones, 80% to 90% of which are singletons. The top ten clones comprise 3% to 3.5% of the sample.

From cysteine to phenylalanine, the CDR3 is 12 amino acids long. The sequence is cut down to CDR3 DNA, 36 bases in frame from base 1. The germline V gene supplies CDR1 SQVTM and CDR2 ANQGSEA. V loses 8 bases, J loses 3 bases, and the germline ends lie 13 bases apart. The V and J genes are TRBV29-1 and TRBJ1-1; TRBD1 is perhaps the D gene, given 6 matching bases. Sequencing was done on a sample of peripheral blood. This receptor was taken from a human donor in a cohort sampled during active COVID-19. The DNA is TGCAGCACTACTGGACAGCACACTGAAGCTTTCTTT. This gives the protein CSTTGQHTEAFF. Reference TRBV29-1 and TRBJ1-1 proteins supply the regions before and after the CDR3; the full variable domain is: SAVISQKPSRDICQRGTSLTIQCQVDSQVTMMFWYRQQPGQSLTLIATANQGSEATYESGFVIDKFPISRPNLTFSTLTVSNMSPEDSSIYLCSTTGQHTEAFFGQGTRLTVV.